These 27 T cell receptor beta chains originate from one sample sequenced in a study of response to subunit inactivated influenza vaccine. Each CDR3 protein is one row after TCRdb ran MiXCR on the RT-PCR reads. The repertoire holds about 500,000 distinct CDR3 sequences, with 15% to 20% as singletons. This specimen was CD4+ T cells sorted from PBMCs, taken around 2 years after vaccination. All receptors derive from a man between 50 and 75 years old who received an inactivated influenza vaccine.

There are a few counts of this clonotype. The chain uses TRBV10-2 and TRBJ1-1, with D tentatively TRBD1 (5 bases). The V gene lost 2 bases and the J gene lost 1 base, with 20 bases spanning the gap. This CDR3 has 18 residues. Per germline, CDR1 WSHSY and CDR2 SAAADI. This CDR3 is CASSEGAGQRKGNTEAFF. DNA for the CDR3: TGCGCCAGCAGTGAGGGGGCAGGCCAACGGAAGGGGAACACTGAAGCTTTCTTT.

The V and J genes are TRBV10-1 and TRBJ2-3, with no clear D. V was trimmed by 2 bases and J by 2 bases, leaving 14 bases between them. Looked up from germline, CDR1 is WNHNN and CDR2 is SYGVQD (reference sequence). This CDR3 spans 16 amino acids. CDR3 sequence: CASSELTFGATDTQYF. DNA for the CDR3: TGCGCCAGCAGTGAGCTCACATTTGGAGCCACAGATACGCAGTATTTT.

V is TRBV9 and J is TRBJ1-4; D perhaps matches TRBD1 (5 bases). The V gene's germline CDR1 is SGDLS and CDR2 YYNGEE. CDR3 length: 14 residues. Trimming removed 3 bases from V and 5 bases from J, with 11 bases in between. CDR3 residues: CASSGRGGNEKLFF. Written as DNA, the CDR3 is TGTGCCAGCAGCGGAAGGGGAGGGAATGAAAAACTGTTTTTT.

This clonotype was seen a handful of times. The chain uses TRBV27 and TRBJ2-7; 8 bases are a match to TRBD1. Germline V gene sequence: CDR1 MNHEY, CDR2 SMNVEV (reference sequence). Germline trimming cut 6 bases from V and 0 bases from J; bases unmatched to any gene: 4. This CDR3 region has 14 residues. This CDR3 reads CASRKTGGSYEQYF. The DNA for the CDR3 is TGTGCCAGCAGAAAAACAGGGGGCTCCTACGAGCAGTACTTC.

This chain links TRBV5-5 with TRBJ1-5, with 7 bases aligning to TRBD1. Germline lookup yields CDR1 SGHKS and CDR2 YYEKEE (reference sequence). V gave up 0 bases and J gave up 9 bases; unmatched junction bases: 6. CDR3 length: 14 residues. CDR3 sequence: CASSLEGAYGPQHF. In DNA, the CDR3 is TGTGCCAGCAGCTTGGAGGGGGCGTACGGGCCCCAGCATTTT. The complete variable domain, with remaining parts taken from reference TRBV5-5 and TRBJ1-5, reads DAGVTQSPTHLIKTRGQQVTLRCSPISGHKSVSWYQQVLGQGPQFIFQYYEKEERGRGNFPDRFSARQFPNYSSELNVNALLLGDSALYLCASSLEGAYGPQHFGDGTRLSIL.

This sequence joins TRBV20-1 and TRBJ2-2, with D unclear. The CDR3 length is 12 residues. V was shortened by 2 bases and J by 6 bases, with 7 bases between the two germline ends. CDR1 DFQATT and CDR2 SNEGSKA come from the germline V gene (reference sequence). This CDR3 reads CSARNGPGELFF. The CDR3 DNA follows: TGCAGTGCTAGAAATGGGCCCGGGGAGCTGTTTTTT.

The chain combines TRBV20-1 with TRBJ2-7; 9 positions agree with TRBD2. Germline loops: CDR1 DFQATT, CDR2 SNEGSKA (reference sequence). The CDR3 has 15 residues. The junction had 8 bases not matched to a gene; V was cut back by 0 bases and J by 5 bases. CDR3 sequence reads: CSARDRRTSADEQYF. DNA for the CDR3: TGCAGTGCTAGAGATCGCCGGACTAGCGCGGACGAGCAGTACTTC.

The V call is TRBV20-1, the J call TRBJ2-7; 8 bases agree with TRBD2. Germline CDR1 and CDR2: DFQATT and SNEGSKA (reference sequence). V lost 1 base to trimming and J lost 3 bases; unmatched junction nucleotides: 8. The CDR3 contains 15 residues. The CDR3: CSARGGGSGNYEQYF. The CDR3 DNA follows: TGCAGTGCTAGAGGGGGCGGTAGCGGGAACTACGAGCAGTACTTC.

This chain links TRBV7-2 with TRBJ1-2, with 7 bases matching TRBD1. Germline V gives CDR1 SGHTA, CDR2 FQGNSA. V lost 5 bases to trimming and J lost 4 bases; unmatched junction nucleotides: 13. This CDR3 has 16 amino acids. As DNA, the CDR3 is TGTGCCAGCAGCCGATATAACAGGGGAAAGGGCTATGGCTACACCTTC. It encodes CASSRYNRGKGYGYTF.

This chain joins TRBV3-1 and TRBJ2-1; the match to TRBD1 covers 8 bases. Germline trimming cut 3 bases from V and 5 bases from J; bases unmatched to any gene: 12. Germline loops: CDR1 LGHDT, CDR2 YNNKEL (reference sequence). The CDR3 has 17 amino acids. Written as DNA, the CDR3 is TGTGCCAGCAGCCACCGGGGATGGCAGGGGGCCGACAATGAGCAGTTCTTC. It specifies CASSHRGWQGADNEQFF.

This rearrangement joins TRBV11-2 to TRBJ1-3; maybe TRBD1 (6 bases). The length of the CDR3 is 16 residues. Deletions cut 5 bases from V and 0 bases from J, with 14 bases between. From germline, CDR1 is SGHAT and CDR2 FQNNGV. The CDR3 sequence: CASSLRTDFSGNTIYF. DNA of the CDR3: TGTGCCAGCAGCCTAAGGACAGATTTCTCTGGAAACACCATATATTTT. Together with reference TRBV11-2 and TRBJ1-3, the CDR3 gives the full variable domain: EAGVAQSPRYKIIEKRQSVAFWCNPISGHATLYWYQQILGQGPKLLIQFQNNGVVDDSQLPKDRFSAERLKGVDSTLKIQPAKLEDSAVYLCASSLRTDFSGNTIYFGEGSWLTVV.

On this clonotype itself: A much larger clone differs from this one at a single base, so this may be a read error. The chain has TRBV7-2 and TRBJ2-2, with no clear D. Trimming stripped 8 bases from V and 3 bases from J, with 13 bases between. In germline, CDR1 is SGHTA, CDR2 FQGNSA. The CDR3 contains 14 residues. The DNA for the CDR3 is TGTGCCAGCGGTTTGGCCATGCACACCGGGGAGCTGTTTTTT. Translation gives CASGLAMHTGELFF.

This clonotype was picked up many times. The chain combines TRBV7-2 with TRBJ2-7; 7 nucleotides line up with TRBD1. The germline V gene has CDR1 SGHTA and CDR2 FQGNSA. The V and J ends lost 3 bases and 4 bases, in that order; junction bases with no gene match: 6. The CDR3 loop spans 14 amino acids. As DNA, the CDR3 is TGTGCCAGCAGCTTCGCGGACAGGTTATACGAGCAGTACTTC. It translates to CASSFADRLYEQYF.

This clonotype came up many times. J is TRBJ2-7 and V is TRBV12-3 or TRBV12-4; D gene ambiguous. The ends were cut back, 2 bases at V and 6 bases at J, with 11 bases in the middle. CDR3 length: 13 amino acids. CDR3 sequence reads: CASSLSGRSEQYF. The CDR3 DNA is TGTGCCAGCAGTTTATCTGGCAGATCCGAGCAGTACTTC.

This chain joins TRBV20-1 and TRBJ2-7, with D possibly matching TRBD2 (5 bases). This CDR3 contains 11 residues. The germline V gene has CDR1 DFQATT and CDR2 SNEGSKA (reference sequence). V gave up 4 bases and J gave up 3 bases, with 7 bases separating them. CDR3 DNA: TGCAGTGCTAAACGGGGCTACGAGCAGTACTTC. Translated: CSAKRGYEQYF.

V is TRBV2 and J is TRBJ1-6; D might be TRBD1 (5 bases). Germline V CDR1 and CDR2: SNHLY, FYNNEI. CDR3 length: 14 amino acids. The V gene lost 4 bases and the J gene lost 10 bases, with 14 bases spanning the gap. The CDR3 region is CASSADTAASPLHF. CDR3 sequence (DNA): TGTGCCAGCAGTGCGGACACAGCGGCCTCACCCCTCCACTTT.

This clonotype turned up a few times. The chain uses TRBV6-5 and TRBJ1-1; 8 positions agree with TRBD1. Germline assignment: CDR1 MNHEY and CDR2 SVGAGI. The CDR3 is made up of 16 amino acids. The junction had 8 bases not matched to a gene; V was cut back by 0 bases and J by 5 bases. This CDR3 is CASSYSRDRGYTEAFF. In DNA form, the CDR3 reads TGTGCCAGCAGTTACTCGAGAGACAGGGGATATACTGAAGCTTTCTTT.

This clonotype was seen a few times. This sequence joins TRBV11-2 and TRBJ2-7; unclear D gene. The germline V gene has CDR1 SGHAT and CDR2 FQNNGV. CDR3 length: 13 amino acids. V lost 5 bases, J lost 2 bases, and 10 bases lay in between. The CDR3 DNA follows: TGTGCCAGCAGCGAGGTTCCCACCTACGAGCAGTACTTC. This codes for CASSEVPTYEQYF. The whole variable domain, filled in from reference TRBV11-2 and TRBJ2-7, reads EAGVAQSPRYKIIEKRQSVAFWCNPISGHATLYWYQQILGQGPKLLIQFQNNGVVDDSQLPKDRFSAERLKGVDSTLKIQPAKLEDSAVYLCASSEVPTYEQYFGPGTRLTVT.

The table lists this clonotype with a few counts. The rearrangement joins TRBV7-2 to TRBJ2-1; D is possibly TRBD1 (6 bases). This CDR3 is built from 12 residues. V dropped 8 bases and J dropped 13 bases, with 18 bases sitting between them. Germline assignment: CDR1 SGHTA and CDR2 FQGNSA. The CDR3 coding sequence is TGTGCCAGCGGTGTGACCTTGGGACATCAGTTCTTC. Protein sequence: CASGVTLGHQFF.

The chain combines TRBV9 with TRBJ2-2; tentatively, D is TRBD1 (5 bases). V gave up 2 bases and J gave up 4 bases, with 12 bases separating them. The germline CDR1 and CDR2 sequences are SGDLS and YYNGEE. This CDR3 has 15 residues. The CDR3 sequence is CASSVNQGSTGELFF. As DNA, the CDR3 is TGTGCCAGCAGCGTGAATCAGGGTAGCACCGGGGAGCTGTTTTTT.

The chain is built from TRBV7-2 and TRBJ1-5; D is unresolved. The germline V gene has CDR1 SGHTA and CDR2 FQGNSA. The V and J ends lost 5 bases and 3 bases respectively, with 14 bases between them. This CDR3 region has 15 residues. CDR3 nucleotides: TGTGCCAGCAGCAGGGATTCGGGGAACAATCAGCCCCAGCATTTT. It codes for CASSRDSGNNQPQHF.

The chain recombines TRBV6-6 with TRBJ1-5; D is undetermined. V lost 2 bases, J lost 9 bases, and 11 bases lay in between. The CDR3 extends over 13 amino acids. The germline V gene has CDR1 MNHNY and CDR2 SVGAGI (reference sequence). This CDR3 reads CASSYKEGGPQHF. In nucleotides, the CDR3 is TGTGCCAGCAGTTACAAGGAGGGCGGGCCCCAGCATTTT.

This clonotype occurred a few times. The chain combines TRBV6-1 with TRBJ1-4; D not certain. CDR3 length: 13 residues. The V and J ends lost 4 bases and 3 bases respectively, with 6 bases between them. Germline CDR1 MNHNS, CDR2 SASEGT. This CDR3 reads CASSGQANEKLFF. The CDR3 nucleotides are TGTGCCAGCAGTGGGCAAGCTAATGAAAAACTGTTTTTT.

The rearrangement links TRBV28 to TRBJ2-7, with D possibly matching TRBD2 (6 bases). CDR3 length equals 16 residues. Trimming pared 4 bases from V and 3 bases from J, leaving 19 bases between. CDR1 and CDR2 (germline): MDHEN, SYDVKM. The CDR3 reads CASSSASGGKFYEQYF. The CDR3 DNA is TGTGCCAGCAGTTCGGCGTCGGGCGGGAAGTTCTACGAGCAGTACTTC.

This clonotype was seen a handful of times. The CDR3 DNA reads TGTGCCACCAGGGACAGGGTAAATTCACCCCTCCACTTT. Protein: CATRDRVNSPLHF. J is TRBJ1-6 and V is TRBV24-1; 8 bases are shared with TRBD1. The CDR3 spans 13 residues. Germline CDR1 KGHDR, CDR2 SFDVKD. With V trimmed by 7 bases and J by 7 bases, 2 bases remained unmatched.

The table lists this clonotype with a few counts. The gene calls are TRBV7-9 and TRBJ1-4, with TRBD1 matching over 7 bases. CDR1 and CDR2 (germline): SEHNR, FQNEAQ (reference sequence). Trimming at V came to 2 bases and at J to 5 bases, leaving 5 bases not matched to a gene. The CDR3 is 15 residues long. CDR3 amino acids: CASSLLDRLNEKLFF. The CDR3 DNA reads TGTGCCAGCAGCTTATTGGACAGGCTGAATGAAAAACTGTTTTTT. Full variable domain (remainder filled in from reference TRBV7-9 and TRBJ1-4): DTGVSQNPRHKITKRGQNVTFRCDPISEHNRLYWYRQTLGQGPEFLTYFQNEAQLEKSRLLSDRFSAERPKGSFSTLEIQRTEQGDSAMYLCASSLLDRLNEKLFFGSGTQLSVL.

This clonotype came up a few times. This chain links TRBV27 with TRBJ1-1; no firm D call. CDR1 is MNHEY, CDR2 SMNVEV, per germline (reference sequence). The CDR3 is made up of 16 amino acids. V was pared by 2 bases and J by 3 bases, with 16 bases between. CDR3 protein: CASSLAGLRGDTEAFF. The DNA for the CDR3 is TGTGCCAGCAGTTTAGCCGGATTACGGGGAGACACTGAAGCTTTCTTT.